Below are 12 T cell receptor beta chains sequenced from a single sample in a study of blood T cell repertoires in COVID-19. Assay used: immunoSEQ multiplex PCR; TCRdb lists only in-frame clones, some missing. Of tens of thousands of clones listed, 80% to 90% are singletons. Material for sequencing was peripheral blood. These receptors originate from a woman in her seventies with acute or convalescent COVID-19.

This chain connects TRBV6-6 to TRBJ2-1, with 11 bases fitting TRBD1. In germline, CDR1 is MNHNY, CDR2 SVGAGI (reference sequence). This CDR3 has 17 amino acids. Unmatched junction bases numbered 6, after V lost 5 bases and J lost 0 bases. For the CDR3, the DNA is TGTGCCAGCAGTCTAGGGACAGGGGGTTTCTCCTACAATGAGCAGTTCTTC. Its translation: CASSLGTGGFSYNEQFF.

Note on this clone: This sample also contains other DNA sequences that code for the same CDR3. The CDR3: CASSLRGQPQHF. The CDR3 DNA sequence: TGTGCCAGCAGTTTAAGAGGACAGCCCCAGCATTTT. The chain employs TRBV12-3 or TRBV12-4 and TRBJ1-5; D remains unclear. Trimming took 2 bases from V and 7 from J, leaving 6 bases between them. This CDR3 region has 12 residues.

The chain is built from TRBV19 and TRBJ1-2, with 9 nucleotides matching TRBD1. Germline V gene data show CDR1 as LNHDA and CDR2 as SQIVND (reference sequence). The CDR3 length is 16 residues. V shed 7 bases and J 1 base; nucleotides not matched to a gene: 10. The CDR3: CASTPGQGGNNYGYTF. For the CDR3, the DNA is TGTGCCAGTACGCCGGGACAGGGCGGGAATAACTATGGCTACACCTTC.

The chain has TRBV5-1 and TRBJ2-3, with 9 bases identical to TRBD1. The J segment lost 4 bases and the V segment lost 4 bases, leaving 7 bases of the junction unmatched. Germline V gene sequence: CDR1 SGHRS, CDR2 YFSETQ. The CDR3 totals 15 residues. CDR3 amino acids: CASSTGQGQADTQYF. The CDR3 nucleotides read TGCGCCAGCAGCACGGGACAGGGTCAGGCAGATACGCAGTATTTT. Combining the CDR3 with reference TRBV5-1 and TRBJ2-3 gives the whole variable domain KAGVTQTPRYLIKTRGQQVTLSCSPISGHRSVSWYQQTPGQGLQFLFEYFSETQRNKGNFPGRFSGRQFSNSRSEMNVSTLELGDSALYLCASSTGQGQADTQYFGPGTRLTVL.

V gene TRBV10-3 combines with J gene TRBJ2-3, with TRBD2 matching 8 bases. Trimming cost V 6 bases and J 4 bases; bases outside gene matches: 6. This CDR3 is 14 amino acids long. Germline CDR1 is ENHRY and CDR2 is SYGVKD. CDR3 sequence (DNA): TGTGCCATCAGCCTCGGGGGGGCCGCAGATACGCAGTATTTT. As protein: CAISLGGAADTQYF.

The rearrangement joins TRBV12-3 or TRBV12-4 to TRBJ2-7, with D possibly matching TRBD1 (6 bases). With 6 bases removed from V and 5 bases from J, the gap between germline ends came to 11 bases. The CDR3 contains 12 residues. CDR3 amino acids: CASSRTENEQYV. The CDR3 coding sequence is TGTGCCAGCAGCCGGACAGAGAACGAGCAGTACGTC.

The rearrangement joins TRBV5-1 to TRBJ2-1, with D tentatively TRBD2 (7 bases). V was cut by 2 bases and J by 7 bases, with 16 bases left in between. This CDR3 has 15 amino acids. Germline CDR1 SGHRS, CDR2 YFSETQ. CDR3 in DNA: TGCGCCAGCAGCTTAGGGGGGGAGGTTTTGAATGAGCAGTTCTTC. Amino acids: CASSLGGEVLNEQFF.

This clone was picked up a small number of times. The chain couples TRBV6-1 to TRBJ2-5; D call uncertain. The ends were cut back, 0 bases at V and 1 base at J, with 6 bases in the middle. This CDR3 is 14 amino acids long. The germline CDR1 and CDR2 sequences are MNHNS and SASEGT. The CDR3, as DNA: TGTGCCAGCAGTGAAGCGACACCCCAAGAGACCCAGTACTTC. It encodes CASSEATPQETQYF.

The chain couples TRBV3-1 (or the pseudogene TRBV3-2) to TRBJ1-1; D call uncertain. The V gene lost 1 base and the J gene lost 1 base, with 4 bases spanning the gap. Germline V gene lookup returns CDR1 LGHDT and CDR2 YNNKEL (reference sequence). The CDR3 is 13 residues long. The CDR3 spells CASSQAQNTEAFF. CDR3 sequence (DNA): TGTGCCAGCAGCCAAGCCCAGAACACTGAAGCTTTCTTT.

This clone was observed once. V and J are TRBV6-5 and TRBJ2-1; D might be TRBD1 (6 bases). V gave up 7 bases and J gave up 2 bases, with 9 bases separating them. Looked up from germline, CDR1 is MNHEY and CDR2 is SVGAGI. The CDR3 consists of 13 residues. CDR3 region: CASKEGAYNEQFF. The DNA of the CDR3 is TGTGCCAGCAAAGAGGGGGCCTACAATGAGCAGTTCTTC.

This clone was observed a handful of times. The chain carries TRBV3-1 (or the pseudogene TRBV3-2) and TRBJ1-1; TRBD1 is a possible D gene (6 bases). V was pared by 7 bases and J by 1 base, with 10 bases between. The CDR3 covers 13 residues. The germline CDR1 and CDR2 sequences are LGHDT and YNNKEL (reference sequence). The CDR3 is CASTPTGNTEAFF. As DNA, the CDR3 is TGTGCCAGCACCCCGACAGGGAACACTGAAGCTTTCTTT.

The rearrangement uses TRBV15 and TRBJ2-1; 8 nucleotides match TRBD2. Germline V CDR1 and CDR2: LNHNV, YYDKDF (reference sequence). There are 15 residues in the CDR3. The ends lost 0 bases at V and 6 bases at J; junction bases unmatched: 4. This CDR3 reads CATSRESGSGNEQFF. DNA of the CDR3: TGTGCCACCAGCAGAGAAAGCGGGAGTGGCAATGAGCAGTTCTTC. The variable domain in full, completed from reference TRBV15 and TRBJ2-1, reads DAMVIQNPRYQVTQFGKPVTLSCSQTLNHNVMYWYQQKSSQAPKLLFHYYDKDFNNEADTPDNFQSRRPNTSFCFLDIRSPGLGDTAMYLCATSRESGSGNEQFFGPGTRLTVL.